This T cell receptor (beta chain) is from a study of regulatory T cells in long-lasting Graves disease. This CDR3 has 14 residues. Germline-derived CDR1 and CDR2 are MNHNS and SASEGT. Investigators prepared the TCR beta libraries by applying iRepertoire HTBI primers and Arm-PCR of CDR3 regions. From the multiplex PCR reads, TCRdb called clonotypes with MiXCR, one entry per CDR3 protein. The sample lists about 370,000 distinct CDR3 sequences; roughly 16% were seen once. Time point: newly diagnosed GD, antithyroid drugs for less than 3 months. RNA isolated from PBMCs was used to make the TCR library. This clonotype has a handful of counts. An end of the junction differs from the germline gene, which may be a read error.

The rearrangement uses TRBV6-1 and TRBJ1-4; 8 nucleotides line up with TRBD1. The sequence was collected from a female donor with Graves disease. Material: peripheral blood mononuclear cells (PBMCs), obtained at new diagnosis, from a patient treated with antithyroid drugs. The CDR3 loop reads CVSRLTGAEEKLFF. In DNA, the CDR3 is TGTGTCAGCAGACTGACAGGGGCCGAAGAAAAACTGTTTTTT.